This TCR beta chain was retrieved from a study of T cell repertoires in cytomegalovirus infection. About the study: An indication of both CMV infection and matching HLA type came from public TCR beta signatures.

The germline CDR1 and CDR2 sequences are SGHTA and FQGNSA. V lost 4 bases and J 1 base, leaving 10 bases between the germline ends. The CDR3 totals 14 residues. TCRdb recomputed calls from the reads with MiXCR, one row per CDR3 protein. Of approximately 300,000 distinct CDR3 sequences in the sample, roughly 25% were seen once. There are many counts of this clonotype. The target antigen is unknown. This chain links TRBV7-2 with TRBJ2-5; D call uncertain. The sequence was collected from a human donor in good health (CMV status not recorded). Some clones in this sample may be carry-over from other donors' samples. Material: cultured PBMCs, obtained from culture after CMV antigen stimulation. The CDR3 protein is CASSWRPAQETQYF. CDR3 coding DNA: TGTGCCAGCAGCTGGAGACCTGCCCAAGAGACCCAGTACTTC. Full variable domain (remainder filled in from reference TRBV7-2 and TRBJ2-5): GAGVSQSPSNKVTEKGKDVELRCDPISGHTALYWYRQSLGQGLEFLIYFQGNSAPDKSGLPSDRFSAERTGGSVSTLTIQRTQQEDSAVYLCASSWRPAQETQYFGPGTRLLVL.